Listed below are T cell receptor beta chains from one sample, sequenced in a study of cytomegalovirus exposure and HLA in healthy donors. Clones were read by immunoSEQ multiplex PCR, and TCRdb kept only the in-frame ones, dropping some. The data show approximately 220,000 clones, approximately 79% seen once. Material for sequencing was PBMCs. The source of these receptors is a male donor in good health and CMV-seronegative. Both conserved end residues are part of each CDR3. A D gene is named only where the DNA matches it firmly.

V	J	D	CDR3	DNA
TRBV7-2	TRBJ2-6	.	CASSYISGANVLTF	TGTGCCAGCAGCTACATCTCTGGGGCCAACGTCCTGACTTTC
TRBV5-1	TRBJ2-5	.	CASSLDYYGTQYF	TGCGCCAGCAGCCTTGACTACTACGGGACCCAGTACTTC
TRBV11-3	TRBJ2-1	TRBD2	CASSLDLAGSGEQFF	TGTGCCAGCAGCTTAGATCTAGCGGGGTCTGGTGAGCAGTTCTTC
TRBV5-6	TRBJ1-1	TRBD1	CASSLALTGGGTEAFF	TGTGCCAGCAGCTTGGCCTTGACAGGGGGCGGGACTGAAGCTTTCTTT
TRBV9	TRBJ2-7	.	CASSERGQGRIYEQYF	TGTGCCAGCAGCGAGAGAGGGCAGGGGCGGATATACGAGCAGTACTTC
TRBV25-1	TRBJ1-6	TRBD1	CASSTTGTDSPLHF	TGTGCCAGCAGCACGACAGGGACGGATTCACCCCTCCACTTT
TRBV6-5	TRBJ1-2	.	CASSYSRRGGYTF	TGTGCCAGCAGTTACTCGAGGAGGGGTGGCTACACCTTC
TRBV7-2	TRBJ2-5	TRBD2	CASSLVRGGPIQETQYF	TGTGCCAGCAGCTTAGTGCGGGGGGGACCCATCCAAGAGACCCAGTACTTC
TRBV5-4	TRBJ2-2	TRBD1	CASSGTGGTGELFF	TGTGCCAGCAGTGGGACAGGGGGCACCGGGGAGCTGTTTTTT
TRBV2	TRBJ2-1	.	CASVQGAAYNEQFF	TGTGCCAGCGTCCAGGGCGCGGCCTACAATGAGCAGTTCTTC